This T cell receptor beta chain emerged from a study of T cell responses to AZD1222 COVID-19 vaccine (dated by TCRdb to the early 2020s). Regarding the study in general: AZD1222 recipients given second doses at about 4 weeks or at about 12 weeks were pooled, since spike-specific TCR depth and breadth were not found to differ between the two schedules. TCR sequencing was performed for about 250 trial participants, of whom about 200 were given two doses of AZD1222 and some 26 were given two doses of MenACWY control vaccine. Trial participants were enrolled by age into 18-55, 56-69 and 70-plus year subgroups, with around 150, 28 and 57 TCR-sequenced participants respectively.

The paper's findings and limits, for the study overall: Conclusions about previously exposed vaccinees are limited because only five to seven AZD1222 recipients were SARS-CoV-2 seropositive at baseline. Nearly half of unique spike-specific TCRs reportedly recognized epitopes outside regions mutated in the B.1.351 and B.1.1.7 variants. The vaccine-associated CD4 TCRs covered the entire spike protein, and the dominant responses fell in regions 160-218 and 743-854. Most participants were white British and females outnumbered males, and the authors suggested that clonal diversity may have been underestimated. In the small 56-69-year group, the increase in depth fell short of significance, most likely because of low power. After two AZD1222 doses, spike-specific TCR breadth and depth were significantly higher than at day 0 and than in MenACWY recipients. Because no day 14 peak-response samples were available, the repertoires could be characterized only after the peak T cell response.

The label giving this sample's time point can be read as: baseline before first vaccination. Vaccinee samples came from UK trials COV001 and COV002, including a single-blind randomized controlled phase 2/3 trial of AZD1222 (ChAdOx1 nCoV-19) in healthy adults. For TCRbeta chain sequencing, PBMC samples were collected from trial participants at day 0 and at day 28 after the second dose. The CDR3 numbers 14 residues from cysteine through phenylalanine. The only DNA kept is the CDR3, 42 bases in frame from the first base. CDR1 and CDR2 are drawn from the germline V gene: SGDLS, YYNGEE. V and J are truncated by 3 bases and 2 bases respectively, leaving an intervening sequence of 10 bases. Turning to this clone: The antigen this receptor binds is unknown. Nothing much larger sits one base from this clone, and base qualities are not available.

The CDR3 regions of human TCRbeta chains were subjected to immunosequencing. In the authors' own workflow: TCRs in the repertoires were matched against a reference library of SARS-CoV-2-specific TCRs that had been generated with the MIRA antigen-specificity platform. Breadth meant the fraction of unique TCRs that were SARS-CoV-2-associated, whereas depth meant the fraction of total T cells that were SARS-CoV-2-associated. Using the MIRA data, each spike-specific TCR was assigned both to the spike region to which the TCR was reactive and to a CD4 or CD8 class. Log10-transformed breadth and depth values were compared by one-way ANOVA with Sidak's multiple comparisons tests. TCRdb retrieved this table from immuneACCESS and kept in-frame rearrangements only. Not all clones are present; in checked studies, unresolved V genes account for under half, and no reason is known for the remainder. From that table come the V and J calls and clone size; the DNA was used to work out D and trimming. Recorded for this sample are about 180,000 clones; 80% to 90% of them occurred a single time. Of the sample, about 6.9% falls within the top ten clones.

The chain employs TRBV9 and TRBJ2-3, with the D gene not confidently named. The clonotype comes from an adult in good health. Source: peripheral blood, taken on day 0 of AZD1222 vaccination. The nucleotide sequence reads TGTGCCAGCAGCGCCCGGTCGTACACAGATACGCAGTATTTT. Its coded protein is CASSARSYTDTQYF.